Listed below are T cell receptor beta chains from one sample, sequenced in a study of T cell changes during pregnancy in multiple sclerosis. Assay: immunoSEQ multiplex PCR; the TCRdb copy retains only in-frame clones and omits some. Of about 96,000 clones listed, approximately 92% are singletons. The sample was peripheral blood, taken in the first trimester of pregnancy. Receptor source: a female donor with multiple sclerosis, enrolled in a pregnancy study. CDR3s include the opening cysteine and the closing phenylalanine or tryptophan. A D gene is named only where the DNA matches it firmly. Some rows mark clone size as missing; the rest say once, few, many or name a class of expanded clone.

clone size	CDR3 length	D gene	V gene	J gene	CDR3 DNA	CDR3 protein
.	16	TRBD1	TRBV7-2	TRBJ1-2	TGTGCCAGCAGTCCTAGGACAGGCGTGAACTATGATGGCTACACCTTC	CASSPRTGVNYDGYTF
.	11	TRBD1	TRBV7-9	TRBJ1-1	TGTGCCAGCAGCTCACAGGGGAGAGCTTTCTTT	CASSSQGRAFF
.	15	TRBD2	TRBV5-4	TRBJ2-1	TGTGCCAGCAGCTCCCTAGCGGGAGTAAGCAATGAGCAGTTCTTC	CASSSLAGVSNEQFF
.	14	.	TRBV5-4	TRBJ1-1	TGTGCCAGCAGCTTGGTCCAGGGGATCACTGAAGCTTTCTTT	CASSLVQGITEAFF
.	15	.	TRBV4-3	TRBJ2-3	TGCGCCAGCAGCCGAGGTGGGGGGATCGCAGATACGCAGTATTTT	CASSRGGGIADTQYF
.	14	.	TRBV2	TRBJ2-3	TGTGCCATCCTGGGCGGGGGCGGCACAGATACGCAGTATTTT	CAILGGGGTDTQYF
.	14	TRBD2	TRBV30	TRBJ2-2	TGTGCCTGGGCCCTTAAGCGGGAGTACGGGGAGCTGTTTTTT	CAWALKREYGELFF
.	15	.	TRBV29-1	TRBJ1-5	TGCAGCGTTGGGTGGGGGGGTCGAGCGGATCAGCCCCAGCATTTT	CSVGWGGRADQPQHF
.	12	.	TRBV5-1	TRBJ2-1	TGCGCCAGCAGCCCGGACTACTATGAGCAGTTCTTC	CASSPDYYEQFF
.	17	TRBD2	TRBV10-3	TRBJ2-3	TGTGCCATCAGTGAGTCCCGACTAGCGGGTACGGTAGATACGCAGTATTTT	CAISESRLAGTVDTQYF
.	14	.	TRBV5-6	TRBJ2-3	TGTGCCAGCAGCTTCACAGACGTTAAAACCAGGCAGTATTTT	CASSFTDVKTRQYF
.	11	.	TRBV29-1	TRBJ2-7	TGCAGCGCCCTAAAGGGGGGGAAGCAGTACTTC	CSALKGGKQYF
.	17	.	TRBV28	TRBJ1-1	TGTGCCAGCAGTCCCCTGGGGGGGGGCACCATGAACACTGAAGCTTTCTTT	CASSPLGGGTMNTEAFF
.	17	TRBD2	TRBV28	TRBJ2-7	TGTGCCAGCAGCCAAAGTTTTGGATGGGGGGGAGGGAACGAGCAGTACTTC	CASSQSFGWGGGNEQYF
once	14	TRBD1	TRBV19	TRBJ2-3	TGTGCCAGTAGTCCGGGACAGACCACAGATACGCAGTATTTT	CASSPGQTTDTQYF
once	14	.	TRBV5-6	TRBJ2-5	TGTGCCAGCAGCTCAGGGGCCGATTCGGGGACCCAGTACTTC	CASSSGADSGTQYF
once	15	TRBD2	TRBV28	TRBJ2-3	TGTGCCAGCAGTAGTACCGGGACTAGTAGAGATACGCAGTATTTT	CASSSTGTSRDTQYF
.	14	.	TRBV28	TRBJ1-4	TGTGCCAGCAGCCCAGGAGGGCCGATGGAAAAACTGTTTTTT	CASSPGGPMEKLFF
.	13	.	TRBV25-1	TRBJ2-1	TGTGCCAGCAAATTCTCTGATACTAATGAGCAGTTCTTC	CASKFSDTNEQFF
.	14	.	TRBV12-5	TRBJ2-1	TGTGCTAGTGGTTTGGGCGGGTCGAACAATGAGCAGTTCTTC	CASGLGGSNNEQFF
few	15	.	TRBV6-1	TRBJ1-4	TGTGCCAGCAGTGGTACAGGGATTGTTAATGAAAAACTGTTTTTT	CASSGTGIVNEKLFF
.	14	.	TRBV30	TRBJ1-3	TGTGCCTGGAGTGTAGCTATCACTGGAAACACCATATATTTT	CAWSVAITGNTIYF
.	15	TRBD2	TRBV4-2	TRBJ2-2	TGTGCCAGCAGTGGACTAGCGGGGAACACCGGGGAGCTGTTTTTT	CASSGLAGNTGELFF
.	15	TRBD1	TRBV7-9	TRBJ2-5	TGTGCCAGCAGCCTCAGGGGGCAGTACCAAGAGACCCAGTACTTC	CASSLRGQYQETQYF
.	16	.	TRBV27	TRBJ1-5	TGTGCCAGCAGTTCTGTCAAACTAGCCCCCAATCAGCCCCAGCATTTT	CASSSVKLAPNQPQHF
.	19	.	TRBV27	TRBJ2-3	TGTGCCAGCATCGGAGGGTTCCAGCGACGGGAGAGGAGCACAGATACGCAGTATTTT	CASIGGFQRRERSTDTQYF
.	12	TRBD2	TRBV13	TRBJ2-3	TGTGCCAGCGGGAGGGTCCCAGATACGCAGTATTTT	CASGRVPDTQYF
.	11	.	TRBV20-1	TRBJ2-1	TGCAGTGCTAGCGCAGCGGGTGAGCAGTTCTTC	CSASAAGEQFF
.	13	.	TRBV5-1	TRBJ2-7	TGCGCCAGCAGCTTAGATATTACGAGGGAGCAGTACTTC	CASSLDITREQYF
.	13	.	TRBV10-3	TRBJ1-1	TGTGCCACCAGAATAGATATCGGGGCTGAAGCTTTCTTT	CATRIDIGAEAFF
.	14	TRBD1	TRBV9	TRBJ2-2	TGTGCCAGCAGCGTAGGGGCAGGGGGCGGGGAGCTGTTTTTT	CASSVGAGGGELFF
.	17	TRBD2	TRBV4-1	TRBJ2-3	TGCGCCAGCAGCCCCGGCAACGGGAGGCCTAGCACAGATACGCAGTATTTT	CASSPGNGRPSTDTQYF
.	15	.	TRBV27	TRBJ1-4	TGTGCCAGCAGTTTTAGTTCGGGGTTTAATGAAAAACTGTTTTTT	CASSFSSGFNEKLFF
.	18	TRBD1	TRBV5-6	TRBJ2-2	TGTGCCAGCAGCTTTGAAAGCATCCGGACAGGGGTGACCGGGGAGCTGTTTTTT	CASSFESIRTGVTGELFF
.	17	TRBD2	TRBV5-8	TRBJ2-1	TGTGCCAGCAGCTTGGGACTAGCGGGACTCTCCTACAATGAGCAGTTCTTC	CASSLGLAGLSYNEQFF
.	14	TRBD1	TRBV19	TRBJ1-1	TGTGCCAGTAGGAGACAGGGGCAGCTGGCTGAAGCTTTCTTT	CASRRQGQLAEAFF
.	13	.	TRBV5-6	TRBJ2-1	TGTGCCAGCAGCCCGACTAGCTACAATGAGCAGTTCTTC	CASSPTSYNEQFF
.	16	TRBD1	TRBV5-1	TRBJ2-2	TGCGCCAGCAGCGGCCAGGGGGCGAGTCAAGCCGGGGAGCTGTTTTTT	CASSGQGASQAGELFF
.	14	.	TRBV27	TRBJ2-7	TGTGCCAGCAGTTTTAAGGGGACTTCCTACGAGCAGTACTTC	CASSFKGTSYEQYF
.	15	.	TRBV6-1	TRBJ1-2	TGTGCCAGCAGTGAAGGGTGGGGCAAAAACTATGGCTACACCTTC	CASSEGWGKNYGYTF
.	16	TRBD2	TRBV28	TRBJ2-7	TGTGCCAGCAGTTCCTGGACTAGCGGGAAGTCCTACGAGCAGTACTTC	CASSSWTSGKSYEQYF